Listed below are T cell receptor beta chains from one sample, sequenced in a study of blood T cell repertoires in COVID-19. Data came from immunoSEQ multiplex PCR; TCRdb stores just in-frame clones and leaves some out. The data contain about 250,000 clones, 65% to 85% of them singletons. Sequences were obtained from peripheral blood. The origin of the receptors is a human donor in a cohort sampled during active COVID-19. Both conserved end residues are part of each CDR3. Fields, in order: clone size, V gene, D gene, J gene, CDR3 protein, CDR3 DNA. D genes are given only for firm matches. Not every row has a clone size; where given, it reads once, few, many or a size class.

abundance: .
v_gene: TRBV24-1
d_gene: TRBD2
j_gene: TRBJ2-2
CDR3aa: CATSDRVLAGVHGELFF
CDR3nt: TGTGCCACCAGTGACCGCGTACTAGCGGGAGTTCACGGGGAGCTGTTTTTT

abundance: .
v_gene: TRBV10-1
d_gene: TRBD2
j_gene: TRBJ2-3
CDR3aa: CASSPSSGSTDTQYF
CDR3nt: TGCGCCAGCAGTCCTTCTAGCGGGAGCACAGATACGCAGTATTTT

abundance: .
v_gene: TRBV5-1
d_gene: .
j_gene: TRBJ2-2
CDR3aa: CASSFISGPPGELFF
CDR3nt: TGCGCCAGCAGCTTTATTAGCGGCCCCCCCGGGGAGCTGTTTTTT

abundance: once
v_gene: TRBV19
d_gene: TRBD1
j_gene: TRBJ2-7
CDR3aa: CASSILGQGSEQYF
CDR3nt: TGTGCCAGTAGTATCCTGGGACAGGGTAGCGAGCAGTACTTC

abundance: .
v_gene: TRBV3-1/TRBV3-2
d_gene: TRBD2
j_gene: TRBJ2-5
CDR3aa: CASSRSGGPETQYF
CDR3nt: TGTGCCAGCAGCCGTAGCGGGGGGCCAGAGACCCAGTACTTC

abundance: .
v_gene: TRBV3-1/TRBV3-2
d_gene: .
j_gene: TRBJ2-7
CDR3aa: CASSQPGLRVYEQYF
CDR3nt: TGTGCCAGCAGCCAACCGGGACTGAGAGTATACGAGCAGTACTTC

abundance: .
v_gene: TRBV30
d_gene: .
j_gene: TRBJ1-5
CDR3aa: CAWSHDRWNQPQHF
CDR3nt: TGTGCCTGGAGTCATGACAGATGGAATCAGCCCCAGCATTTT

abundance: .
v_gene: TRBV3-1/TRBV3-2
d_gene: TRBD1
j_gene: TRBJ1-6
CDR3aa: CASSQEGTGGSSPLHF
CDR3nt: TGTGCCAGCAGCCAAGAGGGGACAGGGGGTAGTTCACCCCTCCACTTT

abundance: .
v_gene: TRBV7-6
d_gene: .
j_gene: TRBJ2-7
CDR3aa: CASSQGPASEQYF
CDR3nt: TGTGCCAGCTCCCAGGGGCCGGCCTCCGAGCAGTACTTC

abundance: once
v_gene: TRBV29-1
d_gene: TRBD2
j_gene: TRBJ2-5
CDR3aa: CSVFRGGAQETQYF
CDR3nt: TGCAGCGTTTTCCGGGGGGGGGCCCAAGAGACCCAGTACTTC

abundance: .
v_gene: TRBV6-5
d_gene: TRBD2
j_gene: TRBJ2-7
CDR3aa: CASSYSPGLAAYEQYF
CDR3nt: TGTGCCAGCAGTTACTCCCCGGGACTAGCCGCCTACGAGCAGTACTTC

abundance: .
v_gene: TRBV7-9
d_gene: .
j_gene: TRBJ1-6
CDR3aa: CASSFGSDTRGSYNSPLHF
CDR3nt: TGTGCCAGCAGCTTTGGTTCGGACACGCGGGGCTCCTATAATTCACCCCTCCACTTT

abundance: .
v_gene: TRBV11-2
d_gene: .
j_gene: TRBJ1-4
CDR3aa: CASSQTATNEKLFF
CDR3nt: TGTGCCAGCAGCCAAACGGCAACTAATGAAAAACTGTTTTTT

abundance: .
v_gene: TRBV19
d_gene: .
j_gene: TRBJ1-4
CDR3aa: CASSTFGGRDEKLFF
CDR3nt: TGTGCCAGTAGTACCTTCGGGGGAAGGGATGAAAAACTGTTTTTT

abundance: .
v_gene: TRBV3-1/TRBV3-2
d_gene: TRBD2
j_gene: TRBJ2-1
CDR3aa: CASTLQASGPYNEQFF
CDR3nt: TGTGCCAGCACCCTTCAAGCTAGCGGGCCCTACAATGAGCAGTTCTTC

abundance: .
v_gene: TRBV7-9
d_gene: .
j_gene: TRBJ2-1
CDR3aa: CASRERASFNEQFF
CDR3nt: TGTGCCAGCCGGGAGCGGGCCTCCTTCAATGAGCAGTTCTTC

abundance: .
v_gene: TRBV9
d_gene: TRBD1
j_gene: TRBJ1-2
CDR3aa: CASSVGVDRGYGYTF
CDR3nt: TGTGCCAGCAGCGTAGGGGTTGACAGGGGCTATGGCTACACCTTC

abundance: .
v_gene: TRBV6-5
d_gene: TRBD1
j_gene: TRBJ1-1
CDR3aa: CASSIRQGARSFF
CDR3nt: TGTGCCAGCAGTATACGACAGGGGGCGCGGTCTTTCTTT

abundance: .
v_gene: TRBV23-1
d_gene: TRBD1
j_gene: TRBJ2-2
CDR3aa: CASTQEGQGDTGELFF
CDR3nt: TGCGCCAGCACTCAAGAGGGACAGGGGGACACCGGGGAGCTGTTTTTT

abundance: once
v_gene: TRBV18
d_gene: .
j_gene: TRBJ1-2
CDR3aa: CASSPIGEGGYTF
CDR3nt: TGTGCCAGCTCACCCATAGGGGAAGGTGGCTACACCTTC

abundance: .
v_gene: TRBV5-1
d_gene: TRBD2
j_gene: TRBJ2-1
CDR3aa: CASSFGSGSSYNEQFF
CDR3nt: TGCGCCAGCAGTTTTGGAAGCGGGAGCTCCTACAATGAGCAGTTCTTC

abundance: .
v_gene: TRBV2
d_gene: TRBD2
j_gene: TRBJ2-7
CDR3aa: CASRAGASYEQYF
CDR3nt: TGTGCCAGCAGAGCGGGAGCCTCCTACGAGCAGTACTTC

abundance: .
v_gene: TRBV28
d_gene: TRBD2
j_gene: TRBJ2-7
CDR3aa: CASSEEIAGGEQYF
CDR3nt: TGTGCCAGCAGTGAGGAAATAGCGGGAGGCGAGCAGTACTTC

abundance: .
v_gene: TRBV10-2
d_gene: TRBD2
j_gene: TRBJ2-1
CDR3aa: CASRTSGRGPYNEQFF
CDR3nt: TGCGCCAGCCGGACTAGCGGGAGGGGGCCCTACAATGAGCAGTTCTTC

abundance: .
v_gene: TRBV5-1
d_gene: .
j_gene: TRBJ2-1
CDR3aa: CASSLVAESSYNEQFF
CDR3nt: TGCGCCAGCAGCTTAGTAGCGGAGAGCTCCTACAATGAGCAGTTCTTC

abundance: .
v_gene: TRBV19
d_gene: .
j_gene: TRBJ1-1
CDR3aa: CASSFYTENTEAFF
CDR3nt: TGTGCCAGTAGTTTTTATACAGAGAACACTGAAGCTTTCTTT

abundance: .
v_gene: TRBV7-2
d_gene: .
j_gene: TRBJ2-7
CDR3aa: CASSLRGYLYF
CDR3nt: TGTGCCAGCAGCTTAAGGGGTTACTTGTACTTC

abundance: .
v_gene: TRBV7-9
d_gene: .
j_gene: TRBJ2-7
CDR3aa: CASILGEGETYEQYF
CDR3nt: TGTGCCAGCATCCTAGGGGAGGGGGAGACCTACGAGCAGTACTTC

abundance: .
v_gene: TRBV28
d_gene: TRBD1
j_gene: TRBJ2-7
CDR3aa: CASTPVNRGFNEQYF
CDR3nt: TGTGCCAGCACCCCGGTGAACAGGGGGTTCAACGAGCAGTACTTC

abundance: .
v_gene: TRBV15
d_gene: .
j_gene: TRBJ1-1
CDR3aa: CATSRDHPGDRAFF
CDR3nt: TGTGCCACCAGCAGAGATCACCCAGGGGACCGAGCTTTCTTT

abundance: .
v_gene: TRBV5-1
d_gene: TRBD1
j_gene: TRBJ1-6
CDR3aa: CASSSGQENSPLHF
CDR3nt: TGCGCCAGCAGCTCGGGACAGGAAAATTCACCCCTCCACTTT

abundance: .
v_gene: TRBV28
d_gene: TRBD2
j_gene: TRBJ2-7
CDR3aa: CASSPLTSGSPHEQYF
CDR3nt: TGTGCCAGCAGTCCACTGACTAGCGGGAGTCCCCACGAGCAGTACTTC

abundance: .
v_gene: TRBV7-2
d_gene: .
j_gene: TRBJ1-2
CDR3aa: CASSRRRGNYGYTF
CDR3nt: TGTGCCAGCAGCCGCCGCCGGGGAAACTATGGCTACACCTTC

abundance: .
v_gene: TRBV6-1
d_gene: .
j_gene: TRBJ1-1
CDR3aa: CASSEEEGRFWDTEAFF
CDR3nt: TGTGCCAGCAGTGAAGAAGAGGGTAGATTCTGGGACACTGAAGCTTTCTTT

abundance: .
v_gene: TRBV11-3
d_gene: TRBD2
j_gene: TRBJ2-1
CDR3aa: CASSLQGVTSGSIYNEQFF
CDR3nt: TGTGCCAGCAGCTTACAAGGGGTGACTAGCGGGAGTATTTACAATGAGCAGTTCTTC